The 28 T cell receptor beta chains presented below share a single source sample, sequenced in a study of shared clonotypes between healthy human individuals. Clones were sequenced by immunoSEQ multiplex PCR, and TCRdb holds only the in-frame ones, with some missing. The sample has some 2,100,000 clones, roughly 95% seen once. The sample taken for sequencing was naive CD4+ T cells sorted from blood. The subset denotes: CD45RA+ positively selected. The receptors here all came from a man younger than 35 in good health.

This rearrangement joins TRBV11-2 to TRBJ2-1; TRBD1 agrees at 9 bases. V was pared by 5 bases and J by 8 bases, with 10 bases of the junction left unmatched. The CDR3 extends over 15 amino acids. Germline CDR1 is SGHAT and CDR2 is FQNNGV. CDR3 residues: CASSPPGQGRHEQFF. DNA of the CDR3: TGTGCCAGCAGCCCTCCGGGACAGGGCCGCCATGAGCAGTTCTTC.

The V call is TRBV11-2, the J call TRBJ2-7; 10 bases align to TRBD2. Germline V gives CDR1 SGHAT, CDR2 FQNNGV. V was clipped by 1 base and J by 5 bases; unmatched bases: 8. The CDR3 has 16 residues. DNA of the CDR3: TGTGCCAGCAGCTTAGTGAGACTAGCGGGTGGGGACGAGCAGTACTTC. This codes for CASSLVRLAGGDEQYF.

This clone came up once. The V and J genes are TRBV10-2 and TRBJ1-1; perhaps TRBD1 as D (6 bases). The germline CDR1 and CDR2 sequences are WSHSY and SAAADI. The CDR3 runs 13 residues. V shed 7 bases and J shed 2 bases, with 11 bases lying between them. The CDR3 region is CASKEGQNTEAFF. The CDR3 nucleotides read TGCGCCAGCAAGGAGGGACAAAACACTGAAGCTTTCTTT.

V and J are TRBV7-6 and TRBJ2-2; D remains ambiguous. The germline V gene encodes CDR1 SGHVS and CDR2 FNYEAQ. There are 12 residues in the CDR3. V was cut by 7 bases and J by 7 bases, with 10 bases left in between. The CDR3, as DNA: TGTGCCAGCATCCGAGCCAGCGGGGAGCTGTTTTTT. This gives the protein CASIRASGELFF.

The chain recombines TRBV28 with TRBJ1-6; 8 bases fit TRBD1. The CDR3 runs to 16 residues. Germline CDR1 is MDHEN and CDR2 is SYDVKM. V lost 4 bases to trimming and J lost 2 bases; unmatched junction nucleotides: 4. The CDR3 is CASSSRTGPYNSPLHF. Here the CDR3 DNA reads TGTGCCAGCAGTTCTCGGACAGGGCCCTATAATTCACCCCTCCACTTT.

The chain combines TRBV6-1 with TRBJ2-1, with TRBD2 matching over 7 bases. V lost 2 bases to trimming and J lost 6 bases; unmatched junction nucleotides: 10. The CDR3 extends over 16 amino acids. Germline CDR1 reads MNHNS; CDR2 reads SASEGT. The CDR3 bases are TGTGCCAGCAGTGAACCGGGGGGAGGCGCCAGCAATGAGCAGTTCTTC. Its translation is CASSEPGGGASNEQFF.

The chain employs TRBV13 and TRBJ2-7; no clear D gene. The V end was cut by 3 bases, the J end by 2 bases, with 11 bases between. The CDR3 is 14 amino acids. Germline values: CDR1 PRHDT, CDR2 FYEKMQ (reference sequence). In nucleotides, the CDR3 is TGTGCCAGCAGCTTGGCGCCCAGCCCCTACGAGCAGTACTTC. Its translation is CASSLAPSPYEQYF.

This clone was observed a single time. V usage is TRBV5-1 and J usage is TRBJ1-6; 8 bases align to TRBD1. The germline V gene encodes CDR1 SGHRS and CDR2 YFSETQ. V shed 1 base and J 7 bases; nucleotides not matched to a gene: 10. The CDR3 totals 17 residues. The CDR3: CASSLYRGGQENSPLHF. Here the CDR3 DNA reads TGCGCCAGCAGCTTGTATAGGGGGGGACAGGAGAATTCACCCCTCCACTTT.

V and J are TRBV5-6 and TRBJ2-3; TRBD2 aligns across 13 bases. Germline CDR1 SGHDT, CDR2 YYEEEE. The CDR3 totals 16 residues. With V trimmed by 3 bases and J by 3 bases, 4 bases remained unmatched. CDR3 amino acids: CASSSWTSGSTDTQYF. In DNA, the CDR3 is TGTGCCAGCAGCTCCTGGACTAGCGGGAGTACAGATACGCAGTATTTT.

This chain connects TRBV6-4 to TRBJ2-7; perhaps TRBD1 as D (6 bases). V shed 3 bases and J shed 1 base, with 13 bases lying between them. The CDR3 has 15 amino acids. Germline V gene sequence: CDR1 MRHNA, CDR2 SNTAGT. DNA for the CDR3: TGTGCCAGCAGTGATTTCTGTCAGGGGTCCTACGAGCAGTACTTC. It specifies CASSDFCQGSYEQYF.

The gene calls are TRBV30 and TRBJ2-3; D possibly corresponds to TRBD1 (5 bases). This CDR3 is 13 amino acids long. V shed 5 bases and J shed 1 base, with 10 bases lying between them. The germline gives CDR1 GTSNPN, CDR2 SVGIG (reference sequence). The CDR3 bases are TGTGCCTGGTCTCAGGGTGGCACAGATACGCAGTATTTT. Its protein is CAWSQGGTDTQYF.

As for this clone: Other DNA variants within this sample encode the same CDR3. The gene calls are TRBV7-2 and TRBJ2-7, with 7 bases lining up with TRBD2. The V gene end was trimmed by 3 bases and the J gene end by 0 bases; junction bases not matched to a gene: 5. In germline, CDR1 is SGHTA, CDR2 FQGNSA. The CDR3 has 15 amino acids. The CDR3 loop reads CASSFTSVNSYEQYF. Written as DNA, the CDR3 is TGTGCCAGCAGCTTTACTAGCGTCAACTCCTACGAGCAGTACTTC.

The CDR3 region is CASSLAMPTSPSSPLHF. CDR3 in DNA: TGCGCCAGCAGCTTGGCCATGCCGACGTCGCCTAGTTCACCCCTCCACTTT. This chain joins TRBV5-1 and TRBJ1-6; D is ambiguous. V lost 0 bases to trimming and J lost 9 bases, with 19 bases between them. CDR3 length equals 17 residues. Looked up from germline, CDR1 is SGHRS and CDR2 is YFSETQ.

The gene calls are TRBV11-2 and TRBJ2-3; 8 nucleotides line up with TRBD2. Trimming at V came to 4 bases and at J to 2 bases, leaving 8 bases not matched to a gene. Germline CDR1 reads SGHAT; CDR2 reads FQNNGV. This CDR3 is built from 16 residues. The CDR3 reads CASSSGTSGLTDTQYF. The CDR3 DNA reads as TGTGCCAGCAGCTCTGGAACTAGCGGTCTCACAGATACGCAGTATTTT.

The chain couples TRBV4-1 to TRBJ1-4; no reliable D call. Germline assignment: CDR1 MGHRA and CDR2 YSYEKL. This CDR3 is built from 12 residues. V was shortened by 4 bases and J by 9 bases, with 9 bases between the two germline ends. The CDR3 is CASSLDGQKLFF. CDR3 bases: TGCGCCAGCAGCCTGGACGGCCAAAAACTGTTTTTT.

The rearrangement uses TRBV19 and TRBJ2-2; TRBD1 or TRBD2 may be the D gene (5 bases each). Trimming removed 5 bases from V and 1 base from J, with 14 bases in between. Germline V gene lookup returns CDR1 LNHDA and CDR2 SQIVND (reference sequence). The CDR3 is 16 amino acids. CDR3 coding DNA: TGTGCCAGTAGTGTATCCGGGACCGGGAACACCGGGGAGCTGTTTTTT. This sequence encodes CASSVSGTGNTGELFF.

This chain joins TRBV7-2 and TRBJ2-1, with 9 positions matching TRBD2. CDR3 length: 17 residues. Trimming removed 5 bases from V and 3 bases from J; junction bases left unmatched: 11. CDR1 and CDR2 from the germline V gene are SGHTA and FQGNSA. CDR3 bases: TGTGCCAGCAGCCCACCCCCGAGACTAGCGGTCTACAATGAGCAGTTCTTC. Its translation is CASSPPPRLAVYNEQFF.

The V gene is TRBV5-1, the J gene TRBJ1-5, with TRBD1 matching 8 bases. Losses at the gene ends were 0 bases for V and 4 bases for J; bases not matched to a gene: 9. The CDR3 is 17 residues long. From germline, CDR1 is SGHRS and CDR2 YFSETQ. CDR3 region: CASSLAPGQGGNQPQHF. The DNA for the CDR3 is TGCGCCAGCAGCTTGGCCCCCGGACAGGGTGGGAATCAGCCCCAGCATTTT.

About this clone: This sample also contains other DNA sequences that code for the same CDR3. The rearrangement uses TRBV6-5 and TRBJ2-3; 8 nucleotides agree with TRBD2. The J segment lost 1 base and the V segment lost 5 bases, leaving 2 bases of the junction unmatched. The CDR3 is 14 residues long. Germline CDR1 and CDR2: MNHEY and SVGAGI. This CDR3 reads CASSRAGGTDTQYF. The CDR3 nucleotides read TGTGCCAGCAGTAGAGCGGGGGGCACAGATACGCAGTATTTT.

The gene calls are TRBV9 and TRBJ2-3; 9 nucleotides align to TRBD1. Trimming at V came to 0 bases and at J to 3 bases, leaving 2 bases not matched to a gene. CDR1 is SGDLS and CDR2 is YYNGEE in the germline V gene. The CDR3 length is 15 residues. The CDR3 sequence: CASSVEGTGTDTQYF. CDR3 bases: TGTGCCAGCAGCGTAGAGGGGACAGGGACAGATACGCAGTATTTT.

The chain joins TRBV5-4 to TRBJ2-5, with TRBD2 matching over 8 bases. CDR1 and CDR2 (germline): SGHNT, YYREEE (reference sequence). The CDR3 extends over 16 amino acids. Losses at the gene ends were 4 bases for V and 2 bases for J; bases not matched to a gene: 10. Written as DNA, the CDR3 is TGTGCCAGCAGCGCTCCCAGCGGGGGATTTCAAGAGACCCAGTACTTC. Amino acid sequence: CASSAPSGGFQETQYF.

Only a few counts were recorded for this clone. Other DNA sequences in this sample translate to the same CDR3. J is TRBJ1-1 and V is TRBV30; 7 nucleotides agree with TRBD1. CDR3 size: 13 residues. Germline V lookup: CDR1 GTSNPN, CDR2 SVGIG (reference sequence). The trim removed 5 bases at V and 5 bases at J, leaving 8 bases unmatched. The CDR3 DNA reads as TGTGCCTGGCAAAGACAGGGTGGGACTGAAGCTTTCTTT. Amino acid sequence: CAWQRQGGTEAFF.

This clone has just one count. The chain has TRBV15 and TRBJ2-5; D is unclear. The CDR3 contains 14 residues. Germline-derived CDR1 and CDR2 are LNHNV and YYDKDF (reference sequence). V lost 5 bases to trimming and J lost 0 bases, with 10 bases between them. CDR3 coding DNA: TGTGCCACCAGCCGTCGGAGAGACCAAGAGACCCAGTACTTC. This translates into CATSRRRDQETQYF.

This rearrangement joins TRBV6-5 to TRBJ1-6, with a possible D match to TRBD1 (5 bases). The germline V gene has CDR1 MNHEY and CDR2 SVGAGI. The V end was cut by 7 bases, the J end by 8 bases, with 18 bases between. This CDR3 contains 15 residues. The CDR3 here is CASTRTFGGDSPLHF. The DNA of the CDR3 is TGTGCCAGCACCCGAACTTTTGGGGGGGATTCACCCCTCCACTTT.

The chain links TRBV5-4 to TRBJ2-7, with 12 positions matching TRBD2. The CDR3 has 13 amino acids. The V gene's germline CDR1 is SGHNT and CDR2 YYREEE (reference sequence). V shed 6 bases and J 4 bases; nucleotides not matched to a gene: 2. The CDR3 here is CASTGTSGYEQYF. The CDR3 coding sequence is TGTGCCAGCACTGGGACTAGCGGGTACGAGCAGTACTTC.

V is TRBV7-2 and J is TRBJ2-1; 7 nucleotides align to TRBD1. Germline loops: CDR1 SGHTA, CDR2 FQGNSA. The CDR3 runs to 13 residues. V shed 4 bases, J shed 7 bases, and the junction held 4 bases outside the gene matches. CDR3 residues: CASSSGQRNEQFF. The CDR3 DNA reads TGTGCCAGCAGCTCGGGACAGCGGAATGAGCAGTTCTTC.

The count of this clone is one. This chain joins TRBV5-1 and TRBJ1-4; D is perhaps TRBD1 (6 bases). This CDR3 spans 15 amino acids. The ends were cut back, 7 bases at V and 0 bases at J, with 13 bases in the middle. CDR1 and CDR2 (germline): SGHRS, YFSETQ. The CDR3 DNA is TGCGCCAGCCGACAGGATCCGGCAACTAATGAAAAACTGTTTTTT. Its translation is CASRQDPATNEKLFF.

This clone appeared once. V gene TRBV6-1 combines with J gene TRBJ1-5, with D maybe TRBD1 (5 bases). Germline CDR1 reads MNHNS; CDR2 reads SASEGT. The CDR3 covers 15 residues. Between the trimmed V and J ends, which lost 5 bases and 5 bases, there was a span of 16 bases. The CDR3 sequence is CASSRDRPSHQPQHF. Written as DNA, the CDR3 is TGTGCCAGCAGTCGGGACCGACCTTCTCATCAGCCCCAGCATTTT.